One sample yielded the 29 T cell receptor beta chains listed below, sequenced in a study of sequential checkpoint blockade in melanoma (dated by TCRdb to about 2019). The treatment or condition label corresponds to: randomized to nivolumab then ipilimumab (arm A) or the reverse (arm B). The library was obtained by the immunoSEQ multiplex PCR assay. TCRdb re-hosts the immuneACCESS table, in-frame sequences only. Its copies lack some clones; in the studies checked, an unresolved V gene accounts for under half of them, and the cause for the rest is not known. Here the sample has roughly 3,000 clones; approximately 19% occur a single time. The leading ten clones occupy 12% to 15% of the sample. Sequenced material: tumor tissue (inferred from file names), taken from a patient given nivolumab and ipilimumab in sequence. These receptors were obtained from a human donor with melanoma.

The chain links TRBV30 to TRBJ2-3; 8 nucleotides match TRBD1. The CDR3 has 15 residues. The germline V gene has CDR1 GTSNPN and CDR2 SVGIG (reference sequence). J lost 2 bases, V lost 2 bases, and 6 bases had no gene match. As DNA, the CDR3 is TGTGCCTGGAGTAGACTGACAGGGGTCACAGATACGCAGTATTTT. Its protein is CAWSRLTGVTDTQYF.

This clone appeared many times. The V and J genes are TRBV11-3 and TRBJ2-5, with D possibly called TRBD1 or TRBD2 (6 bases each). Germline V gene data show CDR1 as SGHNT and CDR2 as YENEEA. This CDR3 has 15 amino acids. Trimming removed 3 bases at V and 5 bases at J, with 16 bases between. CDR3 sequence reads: CASSLQDGGWETQYF. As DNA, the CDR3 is TGTGCCAGCAGCTTGCAGGACGGGGGCTGGGAGACCCAGTACTTC.

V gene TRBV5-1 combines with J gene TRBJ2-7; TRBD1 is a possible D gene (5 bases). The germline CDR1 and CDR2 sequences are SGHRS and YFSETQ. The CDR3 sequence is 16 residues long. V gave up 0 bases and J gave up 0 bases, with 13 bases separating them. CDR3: CASSLEGRASSYEQYF. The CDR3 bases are TGCGCCAGCAGCTTGGAGGGCAGGGCGAGCTCCTACGAGCAGTACTTC.

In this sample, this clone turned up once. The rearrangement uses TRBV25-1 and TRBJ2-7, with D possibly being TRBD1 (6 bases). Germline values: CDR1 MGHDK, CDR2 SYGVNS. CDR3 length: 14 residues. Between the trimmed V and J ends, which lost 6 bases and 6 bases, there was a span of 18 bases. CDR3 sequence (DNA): TGTGCCAGCAGATCGCAGGGGTTAACTGGCGAGCAGTACTTC. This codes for CASRSQGLTGEQYF.

CDR3 sequence reads: CASSPTDNQPQHF. In DNA form, the CDR3 reads TGTGCCAGCTCACCAACCGACAATCAGCCCCAGCATTTT. The chain links TRBV18 to TRBJ1-5; D unresolved. Germline CDR1 is KGHSH and CDR2 is LQKENI. The CDR3 has 13 amino acids. Trimming took 2 bases from V and 3 from J, leaving 5 bases between them. The full variable domain, rest sourced from reference TRBV18 and TRBJ1-5, is NAGVMQNPRHLVRRRGQEARLRCSPMKGHSHVYWYRQLPEEGLKFMVYLQKENIIDESGMPKERFSAEFPKEGPSILRIQQVVRGDSAAYFCASSPTDNQPQHFGDGTRLSIL.

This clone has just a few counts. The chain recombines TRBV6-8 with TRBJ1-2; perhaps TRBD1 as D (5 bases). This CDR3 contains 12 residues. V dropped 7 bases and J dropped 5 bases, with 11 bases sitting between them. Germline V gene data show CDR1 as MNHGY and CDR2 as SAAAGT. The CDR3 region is CASTPTDYGYTF. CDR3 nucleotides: TGTGCCAGCACTCCGACAGATTATGGCTACACCTTC.

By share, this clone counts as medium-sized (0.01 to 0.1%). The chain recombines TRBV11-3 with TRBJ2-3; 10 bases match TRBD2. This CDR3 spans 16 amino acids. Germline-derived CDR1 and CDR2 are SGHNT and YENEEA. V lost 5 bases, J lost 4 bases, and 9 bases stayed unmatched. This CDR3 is CASSHRLAGSSDTQYF. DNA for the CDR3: TGTGCCAGCAGCCATAGACTAGCGGGTTCCTCAGATACGCAGTATTTT.

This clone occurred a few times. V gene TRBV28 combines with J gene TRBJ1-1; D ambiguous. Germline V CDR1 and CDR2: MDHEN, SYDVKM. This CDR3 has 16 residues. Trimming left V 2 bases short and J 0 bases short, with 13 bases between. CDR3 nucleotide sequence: TGTGCCAGCAGTTTAGACGACTTAGTCATGAACACTGAAGCTTTCTTT. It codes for CASSLDDLVMNTEAFF.

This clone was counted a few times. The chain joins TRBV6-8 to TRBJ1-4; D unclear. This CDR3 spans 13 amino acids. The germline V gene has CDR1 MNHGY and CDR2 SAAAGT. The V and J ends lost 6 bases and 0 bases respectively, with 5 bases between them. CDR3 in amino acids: CASSDSTNEKLFF. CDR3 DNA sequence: TGTGCCAGCAGCGACTCAACTAATGAAAAACTGTTTTTT.

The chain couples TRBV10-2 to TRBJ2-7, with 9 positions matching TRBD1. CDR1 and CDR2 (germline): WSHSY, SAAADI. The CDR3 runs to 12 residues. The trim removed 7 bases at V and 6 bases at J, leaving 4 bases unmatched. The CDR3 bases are TGCGCCAGCACCGGACAGGGGAGCGAGCAGTACTTC. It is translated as CASTGQGSEQYF.

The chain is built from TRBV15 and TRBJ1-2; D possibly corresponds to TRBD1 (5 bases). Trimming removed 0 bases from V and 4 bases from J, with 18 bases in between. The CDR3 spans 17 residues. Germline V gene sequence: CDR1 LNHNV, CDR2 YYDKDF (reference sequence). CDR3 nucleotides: TGTGCCACCAGCAGAGATCGTATGGGGCAGGGTAGCTATGGCTACACCTTC. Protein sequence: CATSRDRMGQGSYGYTF.

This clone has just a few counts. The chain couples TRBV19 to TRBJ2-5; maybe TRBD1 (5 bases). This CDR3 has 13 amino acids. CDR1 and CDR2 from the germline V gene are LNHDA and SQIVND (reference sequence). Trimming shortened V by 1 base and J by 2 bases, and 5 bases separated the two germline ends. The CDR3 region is CASSIGTQETQYF. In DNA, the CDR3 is TGTGCCAGTAGTATAGGGACACAAGAGACCCAGTACTTC.

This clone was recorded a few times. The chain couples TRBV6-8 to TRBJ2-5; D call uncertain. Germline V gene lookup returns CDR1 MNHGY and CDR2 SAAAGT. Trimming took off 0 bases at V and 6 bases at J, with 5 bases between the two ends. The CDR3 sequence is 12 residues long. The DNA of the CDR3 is TGTGCCAGCAGTTACTCGTTCCAGACCCAGTACTTC. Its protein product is CASSYSFQTQYF.

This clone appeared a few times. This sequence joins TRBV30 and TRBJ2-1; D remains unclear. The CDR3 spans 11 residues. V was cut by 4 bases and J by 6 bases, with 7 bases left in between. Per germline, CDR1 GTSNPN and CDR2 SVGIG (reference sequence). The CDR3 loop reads CAWNPGNEQFF. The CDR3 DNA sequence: TGTGCCTGGAACCCGGGCAATGAGCAGTTCTTC.

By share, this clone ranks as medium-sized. The CDR3 DNA sequence: TGTGCCAGCAGCTTCGGACCCCTAAGTAAAGCCACTGAAGCTTTCTTT. Translating gives CASSFGPLSKATEAFF. This rearrangement joins TRBV11-3 to TRBJ1-1; D remains ambiguous. CDR1 and CDR2 from the germline V gene are SGHNT and YENEEA. Trimming shortened V by 3 bases and J by 4 bases, and 18 bases separated the two germline ends. The CDR3 is 16 residues long.

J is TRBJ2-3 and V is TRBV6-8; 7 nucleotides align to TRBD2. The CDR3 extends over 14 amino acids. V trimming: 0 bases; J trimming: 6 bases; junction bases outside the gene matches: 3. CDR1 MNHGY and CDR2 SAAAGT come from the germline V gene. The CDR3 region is CASSYSTSVDTQYF. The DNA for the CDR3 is TGTGCCAGCAGTTACTCTACTAGCGTGGATACGCAGTATTTT.

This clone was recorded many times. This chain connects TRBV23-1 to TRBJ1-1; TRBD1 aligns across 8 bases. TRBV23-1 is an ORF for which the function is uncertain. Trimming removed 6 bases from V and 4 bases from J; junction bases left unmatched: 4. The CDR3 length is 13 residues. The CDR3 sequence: CASRLTGATEAFF. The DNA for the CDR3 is TGCGCCAGCAGACTGACAGGGGCCACTGAAGCTTTCTTT.

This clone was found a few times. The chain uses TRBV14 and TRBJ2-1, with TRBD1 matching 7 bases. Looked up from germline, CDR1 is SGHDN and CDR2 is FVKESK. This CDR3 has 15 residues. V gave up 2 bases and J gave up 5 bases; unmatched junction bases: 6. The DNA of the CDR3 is TGTGCCAGCAGCCAACCACAGGGGAGACACAATGAGCAGTTCTTC. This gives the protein CASSQPQGRHNEQFF.

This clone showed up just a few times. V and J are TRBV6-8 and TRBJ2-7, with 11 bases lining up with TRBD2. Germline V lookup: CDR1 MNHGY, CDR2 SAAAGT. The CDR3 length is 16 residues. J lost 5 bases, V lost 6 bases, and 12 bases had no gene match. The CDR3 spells CASSWTSGRTTDEQYF. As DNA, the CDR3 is TGTGCCAGCAGCTGGACTAGCGGGCGAACTACGGACGAGCAGTACTTC.

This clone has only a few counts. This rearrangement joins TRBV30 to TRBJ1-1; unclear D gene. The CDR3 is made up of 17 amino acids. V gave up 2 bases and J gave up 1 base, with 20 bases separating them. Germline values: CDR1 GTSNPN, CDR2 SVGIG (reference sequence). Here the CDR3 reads CAWSRASLGRTNTEAFF. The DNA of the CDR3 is TGTGCCTGGAGTCGCGCCTCCCTCGGGCGGACGAACACTGAAGCTTTCTTT. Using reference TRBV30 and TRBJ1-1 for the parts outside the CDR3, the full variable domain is SQTIHQWPATLVQPVGSPLSLECTVEGTSNPNLYWYRQAAGRGLQLLFYSVGIGQISSEVPQNLSASRPQDRQFILSSKKLLLSDSGFYLCAWSRASLGRTNTEAFFGQGTRLTVV.

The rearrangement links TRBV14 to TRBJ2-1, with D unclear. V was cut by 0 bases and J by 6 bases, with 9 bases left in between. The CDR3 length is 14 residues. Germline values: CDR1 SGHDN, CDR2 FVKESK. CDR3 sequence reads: CASSQDIGRNEQFF. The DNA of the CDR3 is TGTGCCAGCAGCCAAGACATAGGTCGCAATGAGCAGTTCTTC.

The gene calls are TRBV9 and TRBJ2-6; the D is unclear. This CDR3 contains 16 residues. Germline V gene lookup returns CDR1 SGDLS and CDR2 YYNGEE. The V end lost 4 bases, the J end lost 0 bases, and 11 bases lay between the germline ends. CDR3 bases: TGTGCCAGCAGCCCTTTTCAGATCTCTGGGGCCAACGTCCTGACTTTC. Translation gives CASSPFQISGANVLTF.

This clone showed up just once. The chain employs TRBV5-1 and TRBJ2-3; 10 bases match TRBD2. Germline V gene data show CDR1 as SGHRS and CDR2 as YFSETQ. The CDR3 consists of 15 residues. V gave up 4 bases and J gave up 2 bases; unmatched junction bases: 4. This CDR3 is CASSVLAGATDTQYF. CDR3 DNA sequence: TGCGCCAGCAGCGTGCTAGCGGGGGCCACAGATACGCAGTATTTT.

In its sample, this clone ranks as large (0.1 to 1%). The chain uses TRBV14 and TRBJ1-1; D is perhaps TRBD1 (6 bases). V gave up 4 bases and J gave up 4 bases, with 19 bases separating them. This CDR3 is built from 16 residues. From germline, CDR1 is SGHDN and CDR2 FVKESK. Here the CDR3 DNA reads TGTGCCAGCAGCCTCGTCAGGGGAGGTTTTAGCACTGAAGCTTTCTTT. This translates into CASSLVRGGFSTEAFF.

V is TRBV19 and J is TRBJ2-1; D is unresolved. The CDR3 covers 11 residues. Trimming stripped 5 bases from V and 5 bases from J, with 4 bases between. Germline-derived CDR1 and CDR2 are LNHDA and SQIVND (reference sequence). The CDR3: CASSFHNEQFF. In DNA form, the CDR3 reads TGTGCCAGTAGTTTCCACAATGAGCAGTTCTTC.

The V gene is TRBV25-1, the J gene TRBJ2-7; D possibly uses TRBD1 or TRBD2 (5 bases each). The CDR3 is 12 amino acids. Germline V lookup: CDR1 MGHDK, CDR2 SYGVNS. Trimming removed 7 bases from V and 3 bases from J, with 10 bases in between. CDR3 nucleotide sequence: TGTGCCAGCAAAGGGACGGGCTACGAGCAGTACTTC. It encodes CASKGTGYEQYF.

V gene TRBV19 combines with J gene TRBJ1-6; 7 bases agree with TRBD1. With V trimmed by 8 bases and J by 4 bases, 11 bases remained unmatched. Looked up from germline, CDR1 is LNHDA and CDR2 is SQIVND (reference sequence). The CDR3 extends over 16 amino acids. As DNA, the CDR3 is TGTGCCAGTCGACGGAGACAGGGTCGGTATAATTCACCCCTCCACTTT. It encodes CASRRRQGRYNSPLHF.

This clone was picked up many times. CDR3 sequence reads: CASSGSSSTDTQYF. The CDR3 DNA follows: TGTGCCAGCAGCGGGTCCAGCTCCACAGATACGCAGTATTTT. The V gene is TRBV11-3, the J gene TRBJ2-3; D uncertain. The CDR3 is 14 amino acids. The germline CDR1 and CDR2 sequences are SGHNT and YENEEA. Trimming cost V 5 bases and J 2 bases, with 11 bases left between them.

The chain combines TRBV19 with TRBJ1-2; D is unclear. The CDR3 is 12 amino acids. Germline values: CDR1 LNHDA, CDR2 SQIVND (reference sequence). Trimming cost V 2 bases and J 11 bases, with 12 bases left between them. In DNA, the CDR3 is TGTGCCAGTAGTATACTGGGCGTGGGGTACACCTTC. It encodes CASSILGVGYTF. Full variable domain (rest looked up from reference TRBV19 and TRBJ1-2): DGGITQSPKYLFRKEGQNVTLSCEQNLNHDAMYWYRQDPGQGLRLIYYSQIVNDFQKGDIAEGYSVSREKKESFPLTVTSAQKNPTAFYLCASSILGVGYTFGSGTRLTVV.